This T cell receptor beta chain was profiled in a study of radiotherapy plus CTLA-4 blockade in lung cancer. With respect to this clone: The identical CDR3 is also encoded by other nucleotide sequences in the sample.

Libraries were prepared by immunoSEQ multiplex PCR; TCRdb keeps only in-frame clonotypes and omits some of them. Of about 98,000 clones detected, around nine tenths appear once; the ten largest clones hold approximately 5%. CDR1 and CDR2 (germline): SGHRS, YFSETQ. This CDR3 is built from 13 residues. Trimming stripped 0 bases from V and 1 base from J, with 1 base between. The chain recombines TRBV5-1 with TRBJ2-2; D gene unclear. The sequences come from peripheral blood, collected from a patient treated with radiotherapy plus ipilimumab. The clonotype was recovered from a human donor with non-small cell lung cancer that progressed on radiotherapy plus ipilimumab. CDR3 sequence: CASSLGNTGELFF. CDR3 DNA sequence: TGCGCCAGCAGCTTGGGGAACACCGGGGAGCTGTTTTTT.